The clone carrying this TCR beta chain was found many times. The antigen is not known. This specimen comes from a study of shared clonotypes between healthy human individuals. Overall study: Participating donors consisted of two women and a few men aged 18 to 49.

TCRdb keeps only in-frame clones here, not all; method: immunoSEQ multiplex PCR. The data show over 700,000 clones, around 77% seen once. The CDR3 covers 13 residues. The germline V gene encodes CDR1 SQVTM and CDR2 ANQGSEA. V dropped 4 bases and J dropped 4 bases, with 12 bases sitting between them. Findings and caveats of the study: Against clonotypes common to all four donors, non-shared ones had lower generation probabilities. Generally, estimated richness proved larger in naive subsets than it did in memory subsets.

The study separated CD4+ cells into CD45RA+ naive and CD45RA-negative memory subsets. Sequenced input: memory CD4+ T cells sorted from blood. As to subset: CD45RA-negative fraction. This TCR came from a woman in her 30s in good health. The chain has TRBV29-1 and TRBJ2-3; D ambiguous. CDR3 nucleotide sequence: TGCAGCGTTGTACAGACAACCTCAGATACGCAGTATTTT. This gives the protein CSVVQTTSDTQYF.